This entry features one T cell receptor (beta chain) sequence. Its antigen remains unknown. The junction shows a germline mismatch at one end, possibly a read error. The data stem from a study of blood T cells in healthy people across ages. Findings of the study overall: When set beside aged donors, long-lived donors presented more naive CD4+ cells and higher diversity. It was not possible, with unsorted PBMCs, to conclusively compare naive and antigen-experienced cells.

It was with a sample-barcoded 5' primer and a J-beta primer mix that a second PCR of about 7 to 12 cycles was run. TCRdb re-analysed the 5' RACE reads in MiXCR, keeping a single row per CDR3 protein. Among around 700,000 distinct CDR3 sequences listed, 25% were seen once. The CDR3 totals 11 residues. CDR1 MGHDK and CDR2 SYGVNS come from the germline V gene. These data also featured in a second study, about T cells of mothers and their children. This second report adds: Barcodes and 2-4 random nucleotides were added by M1S in the second PCR. Each mother gave over 9.5 million TCR beta CDR3 reads; each child, about 3 million.

The sequenced sample consisted of blood. This rearrangement joins TRBV25-1 to TRBJ2-5; a possible D gene is TRBD1 (5 bases). The TCR originated in a boy younger than 18 in good health. The CDR3, as DNA: TGTGCCAGCAGTACTCCGCAGGGTGAATTCTTC. It yields the protein CASSTPQGEFF.